The next 8 T cell receptor beta chains were all read from a single sample in a study of blood T cell repertoires in COVID-19. Produced via immunoSEQ multiplex PCR; TCRdb's table is partial and in-frame only. In the table there are around 120,000 clones, around 89% of which are singletons. The source material was peripheral blood. These receptors originate from a woman aged 55-69 years with COVID-19, enrolled during active disease.

The chain uses TRBV9 and TRBJ2-3, with D unclear. CDR3 length equals 12 residues. CDR1 and CDR2 from the germline V gene are SGDLS and YYNGEE. V lost 6 bases to trimming and J lost 2 bases, with 7 bases between them. CDR3 DNA: TGTGCCAGCATGGGCCTCACAGATACGCAGTATTTT. Translating gives CASMGLTDTQYF. The full variable domain, completed using reference TRBV9 and TRBJ2-3, is DSGVTQTPKHLITATGQRVTLRCSPRSGDLSVYWYQQSLDQGLQFLIQYYNGEERAKGNILERFSAQQFPDLHSELNLSSLELGDSALYFCASMGLTDTQYFGPGTRLTVL.

V and J are TRBV14 and TRBJ1-1; D possibly corresponds to TRBD1 (6 bases). This CDR3 comprises 15 residues. V dropped 4 bases and J dropped 11 bases, with 23 bases sitting between them. CDR1 is SGHDN and CDR2 is FVKESK in the germline V gene. The CDR3 DNA reads as TGTGCCAGCAGCCCCGCTGGTAGACAGGCCCGGGCGGCTTTCTTT. This codes for CASSPAGRQARAAFF.

V is TRBV10-3 and J is TRBJ2-7; D gene ambiguous. V lost 6 bases and J 5 bases, leaving 11 bases between the germline ends. Looked up from germline, CDR1 is ENHRY and CDR2 is SYGVKD. The CDR3 is 12 amino acids. As DNA, the CDR3 is TGTGCCATCAGGATCGACGGAGACGAGCAGTACTTC. Residues: CAIRIDGDEQYF.

The chain recombines TRBV7-9 with TRBJ2-7, with TRBD2 as a possible D gene (5 bases). V was cut by 5 bases and J by 3 bases, with 14 bases left in between. CDR1 SEHNR and CDR2 FQNEAQ come from the germline V gene (reference sequence). The CDR3 has 14 residues. CDR3: CASSPRPTSYEQYF. The CDR3 DNA follows: TGTGCCAGCAGCCCCCGTCCTACTAGCTACGAGCAGTACTTC.

This clone was observed a single time. Here the CDR3 reads CASRGQGAGVTQYF. The CDR3 DNA reads as TGTGCCAGCAGGGGACAGGGGGCAGGCGTTACGCAGTATTTT. The chain employs TRBV7-2 and TRBJ2-3; 12 nucleotides match TRBD1. The CDR3 has 14 amino acids. V lost 6 bases, J lost 8 bases, and 6 bases stayed unmatched. Germline assignment: CDR1 SGHTA and CDR2 FQGNSA.

This chain uses TRBV7-2 with TRBJ1-1; TRBD1 matches at 9 bases. Germline V gene data show CDR1 as SGHTA and CDR2 as FQGNSA. V lost 6 bases to trimming and J lost 5 bases; unmatched junction nucleotides: 7. The CDR3 contains 14 residues. The CDR3 DNA reads TGTGCCAGCAGTCAACAGGGGGCATGGACTGAAGCTTTCTTT. Its translation: CASSQQGAWTEAFF.

The genes are TRBV11-1 and TRBJ2-7; D might be TRBD1 (5 bases). V was pared by 3 bases and J by 3 bases, with 9 bases between. The CDR3 runs 13 residues. From germline, CDR1 is SGHAT and CDR2 FQDESV (reference sequence). The CDR3 nucleotides are TGTGCCAGCAGCTTGACGGACAACTACGAGCAGTACTTC. Translation: CASSLTDNYEQYF. The full variable domain, completed using reference TRBV11-1 and TRBJ2-7, is EAEVAQSPRYKITEKSQAVAFWCDPISGHATLYWYRQILGQGPELLVQFQDESVVDDSQLPKDRFSAERLKGVDSTLKIQPAELGDSAMYLCASSLTDNYEQYFGPGTRLTVT.

The V and J genes are TRBV12-3 or TRBV12-4 and TRBJ2-5; TRBD1 matches at 7 bases. The CDR3 has 13 amino acids. The J segment lost 9 bases and the V segment lost 7 bases, leaving 11 bases of the junction unmatched. CDR3 sequence: CASTDRVRGPQYF. The CDR3 DNA follows: TGTGCCAGCACGGACAGAGTGAGGGGGCCCCAGTACTTC.